A selection of T cell receptor beta chains follows, all from one sample in a study of cytomegalovirus exposure and HLA in healthy donors. The protocol was immunoSEQ multiplex PCR, while the TCRdb copy is restricted to in-frame clones and leaves out a portion. The sample carries about 50,000 clones, about 77% recorded once. The sample consisted of PBMCs. These receptors were obtained from a woman between 40 and 55 years old in good health and CMV-seropositive. The CDR3 runs from the conserved cysteine through the conserved F or W. The order of the fields is V gene, D gene, J gene, clone size, CDR3 DNA, CDR3 protein. A D gene is named only where the DNA matches it firmly. Where a row states a size, it is once, few, many or the class of an expanded clone; other rows omit it.

TRBV19	TRBD1	TRBJ2-7	few	TGTGCCAGTAGCCGGGACAGGGTCTCCTACGAGCAGTACTTC	CASSRDRVSYEQYF
TRBV28	TRBD1	TRBJ2-7	once	TGTGCCAGCAGTCCGCAATCGGGACAGGGTAGCTGGGAGCAGTACTTC	CASSPQSGQGSWEQYF
TRBV6-1	NA	TRBJ2-1	once	TGTGCCAGCAGTGAGGTTGGCGGGGCGAGCTCCTACAATGAGCAGTTCTTC	CASSEVGGASSYNEQFF
TRBV19	TRBD1	TRBJ1-1	NA	TGTGCCAGTAGTTTTCGACAGGGGAACACTGAAGCTTTCTTT	CASSFRQGNTEAFF
TRBV7-2	NA	TRBJ1-5	NA	TGTGCCAGCAGCTTAGGGGACACCGGGACGAAGCCCCAGCATTTT	CASSLGDTGTKPQHF
TRBV5-6	NA	TRBJ1-6	NA	TGTGCCAGCAGCTTGGGGGCTGCGGGGAATTCACCCCTCCACTTT	CASSLGAAGNSPLHF
TRBV11-2	NA	TRBJ1-1	few	TGTGCCAGCAGCTTAGATTCGGCAGGGAACACTGAAGCTTTCTTT	CASSLDSAGNTEAFF
TRBV9	NA	TRBJ2-2	NA	TGTGCCAGCAGCGTATATGGGGGGAGCACCGGGGAGCTGTTTTTT	CASSVYGGSTGELFF
TRBV28	TRBD1	TRBJ1-5	NA	TGTGCCAGCAGTTTGGACAGGAGCAATCAGCCCCAGCATTTT	CASSLDRSNQPQHF
TRBV28	NA	TRBJ2-2	once	TGTGCCAGCAGTTCATCGGTCACCGGGGAGCTGTTTTTT	CASSSSVTGELFF
TRBV20-1	NA	TRBJ1-1	few	TGCAGTCGACAGAGAAACACTGAAGCTTTCTTT	CSRQRNTEAFF
TRBV2	NA	TRBJ1-2	once	TGTGCCAGCAGTTTCAGGGATGGAGGCTACACCTTC	CASSFRDGGYTF
TRBV29-1	TRBD1	TRBJ1-1	once	TGCAGCGCCCGGCCAACAGGGGAGTCTGAAGCTTTCTTT	CSARPTGESEAFF
TRBV5-1	TRBD1	TRBJ1-2	NA	TGCGCCAGCAGCTCTGGGACAGGGCTGCTGGAGGGCTACACCTTC	CASSSGTGLLEGYTF
TRBV9	TRBD1	TRBJ2-1	NA	TGTGCCAGCAGCGTAGCCCCAGGGACAGGGGCGAGCTCCTACAATGAGCAGTTCTTC	CASSVAPGTGASSYNEQFF
TRBV7-2	TRBD1	TRBJ2-5	NA	TGTGCCAGCAGCTTCGACAGGGGCACCCAAGAGACCCAGTACTTC	CASSFDRGTQETQYF
TRBV10-3	NA	TRBJ2-4	NA	TGTGCCATCAGTGAGGGACTCTGGGGAGGAAACATTCAGTACTTC	CAISEGLWGGNIQYF
TRBV5-4	NA	TRBJ1-5	NA	TGTGCCAGCAGCTTGACCCTCCAGACAGGTGCTAATCAGCCCCAGCATTTT	CASSLTLQTGANQPQHF
TRBV7-3	NA	TRBJ1-1	NA	TGTGCCAGCAGTCCTCTTGACGGCGTCGGGGCTTTCTTT	CASSPLDGVGAFF
TRBV7-2	NA	TRBJ2-3	NA	TGTGCCAGCAGCTTAGACGGGGGGCGGGAAGATACGCAGTATTTT	CASSLDGGREDTQYF
TRBV14	TRBD1	TRBJ1-2	NA	TGTGCCAGCAGTCACGACAGGGGCGCAGATGGCTACACCTTC	CASSHDRGADGYTF
TRBV7-6	NA	TRBJ2-3	NA	TGTGCCAGCAGCTACCTAGATATGGGCACAGATACGCAGTATTTT	CASSYLDMGTDTQYF
TRBV10-3	NA	TRBJ1-2	once	TGTGCCATCAATCCCGGGGGAGAAAATGGCTACACCTTC	CAINPGGENGYTF
TRBV7-2	TRBD2	TRBJ2-5	once	TGTGCCAGCAGCCCGCTAGCGGGGGGCGGCCAAGAGACCCAGTACTTC	CASSPLAGGGQETQYF
TRBV10-3	TRBD1	TRBJ1-1	NA	TGTGCCATCAGCCTACTACAGGGGCGCCAAATAGTTGCTTTCTTT	CAISLLQGRQIVAFF
TRBV25-1	TRBD2	TRBJ2-5	NA	TGTGCCAGCTCGACCGGGACTAGCCGAGGGGAGACCCAGTACTTC	CASSTGTSRGETQYF
TRBV29-1	NA	TRBJ1-6	few	TGCAGCGCATCCGGTGAGACAGGTGCCTCACCCCTCCACTTT	CSASGETGASPLHF
TRBV4-2	NA	TRBJ2-7	NA	TGTGCCAGCAGCCACGTCTTAGCGGATAGCTCCTACGGGCAGTACTTC	CASSHVLADSSYGQYF
TRBV6-1	TRBD2	TRBJ2-1	few	TGTGCCAGCAGTGGACTTAGCGGGGGGGCCGGCGAGCAGTTCTTC	CASSGLSGGAGEQFF
TRBV29-1	TRBD1	TRBJ1-5	NA	TGCAGCGTTGGGACAGGGGCCAGTCAGCCCCAGCATTTT	CSVGTGASQPQHF
TRBV6-4	TRBD1	TRBJ1-1	NA	TGTGCCAGCAGTGCCACAGGGGGCGACACTGAAGCTTTCTTT	CASSATGGDTEAFF
TRBV11-2	NA	TRBJ2-5	NA	TGTGCCAGCAGCCATAACAGGGTAGCGGAGACCCAGTACTTC	CASSHNRVAETQYF
TRBV9	TRBD1	TRBJ2-5	NA	TGTGCCAGCAGCGTAGGGACAGGGGGTGGTGAGACCCAGTACTTC	CASSVGTGGGETQYF
TRBV7-9	NA	TRBJ2-2	NA	TGTGCCAGCAGCTCTGCCGGGACACCGAACACCGGGGAGCTGTTTTTT	CASSSAGTPNTGELFF
TRBV6-1	NA	TRBJ1-5	NA	TGTGCCACAGTACAGCTCAATCAGCCCCAGCATTTT	CATVQLNQPQHF
TRBV28	TRBD1	TRBJ1-2	few	TGTGCCAGCAGTTTGAGCGGACAGGGAGGTGGCTACACCTTC	CASSLSGQGGGYTF
TRBV7-2	TRBD1	TRBJ1-5	NA	TGTGCCAGCAGCCCATGGACAGGGAGCAATCAGCCCCAGCATTTT	CASSPWTGSNQPQHF
TRBV28	NA	TRBJ2-7	NA	TGTGCCAGCAGTTGGGGGCAGGGAAACTACGAGCAGTACTTC	CASSWGQGNYEQYF
TRBV5-5	TRBD1	TRBJ2-5	NA	TGTGCCAGCAGCTACGGACAGGGGATGGGAGAGACCCAGTACTTC	CASSYGQGMGETQYF
TRBV11-2	TRBD1	TRBJ2-7	NA	TGTGCCAGCAGCTTAGTACAGGGGGCTTACGAGCAGTACTTC	CASSLVQGAYEQYF
TRBV7-2	NA	TRBJ2-5	NA	TGTGCCAGCAGCTTAGATTCTGTGTACCAAGAGACCCAGTACTTC	CASSLDSVYQETQYF
TRBV7-8	TRBD1	TRBJ1-6	NA	TGTGCCATCGCCAACCGGGACAGGGGTTCACCCCTCCACTTT	CAIANRDRGSPLHF
TRBV6-1	TRBD2	TRBJ2-5	NA	TGTGCCAGCAGCGCCGCTAGCGGGGGTCAAGAGACCCAGTACTTC	CASSAASGGQETQYF
TRBV7-7	NA	TRBJ1-5	NA	TGTGCCAGCAGCTATACGGAAACAGGGATTCAGCCCCAGCATTTT	CASSYTETGIQPQHF
TRBV5-6	NA	TRBJ1-5	NA	TGTGCCAGCAGCTTCGGGGGGCTCGGGGGTCAGCCCCAGCATTTT	CASSFGGLGGQPQHF
TRBV7-9	TRBD2	TRBJ2-5	NA	TGTGCCAGCAGCCTGAGCGGGGGGGCAGGAGAGACCCAGTACTTC	CASSLSGGAGETQYF
TRBV4-1	TRBD1	TRBJ1-3	NA	TGCGCCAGCAGTAAGACAGGGGACCCCTTCGGTGGAAACACCATATATTTT	CASSKTGDPFGGNTIYF
TRBV5-1	NA	TRBJ1-1	NA	TGCGCCAGCAGCTTGGCGGCAGGGACTGAAGCTTTCTTT	CASSLAAGTEAFF
TRBV6-5	TRBD1	TRBJ1-1	NA	TGTGCCAGCAGTCTAGACAGGGTCCGGAAAGAAGCTTTCTTT	CASSLDRVRKEAFF
TRBV4-3	TRBD2	TRBJ2-7	NA	TGCGCCAGCAGCCAAGGGGTAAAGCGGGGGGGCTCCAACGAGCAGTACTTC	CASSQGVKRGGSNEQYF
TRBV28	NA	TRBJ1-5	NA	TGTGCCAGCAGCTTCAGCAATCAGCCCCAGCATTTT	CASSFSNQPQHF
TRBV7-2	NA	TRBJ2-1	once	TGTGCCAGCAGCCCGGGGGTCTCCTACAATGAGCAGTTCTTC	CASSPGVSYNEQFF
TRBV14	TRBD1	TRBJ2-7	NA	TGTGCCAGCAGCCAAGATCGGGACAGGAACGAGCAGTACTTC	CASSQDRDRNEQYF